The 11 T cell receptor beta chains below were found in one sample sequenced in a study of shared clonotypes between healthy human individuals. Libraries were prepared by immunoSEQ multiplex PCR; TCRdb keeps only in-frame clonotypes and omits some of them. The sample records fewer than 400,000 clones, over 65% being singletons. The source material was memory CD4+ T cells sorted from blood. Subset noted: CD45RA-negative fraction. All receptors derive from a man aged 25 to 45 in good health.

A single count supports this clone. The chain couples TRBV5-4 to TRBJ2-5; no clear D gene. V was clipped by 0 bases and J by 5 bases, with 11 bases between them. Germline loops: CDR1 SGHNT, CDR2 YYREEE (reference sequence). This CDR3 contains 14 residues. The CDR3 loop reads CASSLVPGSETQYF. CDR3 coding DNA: TGTGCCAGCAGCTTGGTTCCGGGCTCGGAGACCCAGTACTTC.

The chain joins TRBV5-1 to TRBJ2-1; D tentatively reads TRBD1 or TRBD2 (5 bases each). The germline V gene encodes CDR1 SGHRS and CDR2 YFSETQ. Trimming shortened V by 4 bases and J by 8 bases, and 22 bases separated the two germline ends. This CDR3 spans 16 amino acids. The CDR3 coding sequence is TGCGCCAGCAGCGAGCAGGGCTCTATGGAGGTGTATGAGCAGTTCTTC. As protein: CASSEQGSMEVYEQFF.

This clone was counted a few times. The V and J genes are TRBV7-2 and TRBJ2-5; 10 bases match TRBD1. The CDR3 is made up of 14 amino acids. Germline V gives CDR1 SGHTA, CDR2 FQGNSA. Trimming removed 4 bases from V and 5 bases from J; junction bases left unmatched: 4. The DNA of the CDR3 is TGTGCCAGCAGCTGGGACAGGGGAGGTGAGACCCAGTACTTC. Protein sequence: CASSWDRGGETQYF.

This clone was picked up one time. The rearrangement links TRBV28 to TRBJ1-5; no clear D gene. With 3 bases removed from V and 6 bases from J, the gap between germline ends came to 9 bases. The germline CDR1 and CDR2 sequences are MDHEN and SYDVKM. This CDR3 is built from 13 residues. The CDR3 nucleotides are TGTGCCAGCAGTTTCGAAGGGATTCAGCCCCAGCATTTT. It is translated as CASSFEGIQPQHF.

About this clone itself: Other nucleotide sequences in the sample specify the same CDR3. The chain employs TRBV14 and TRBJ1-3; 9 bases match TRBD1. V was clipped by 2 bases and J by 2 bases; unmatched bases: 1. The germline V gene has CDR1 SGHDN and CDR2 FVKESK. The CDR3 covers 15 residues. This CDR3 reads CASSQRTGAGNTIYF. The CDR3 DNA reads TGTGCCAGCAGCCAAAGGACAGGGGCTGGAAACACCATATATTTT.

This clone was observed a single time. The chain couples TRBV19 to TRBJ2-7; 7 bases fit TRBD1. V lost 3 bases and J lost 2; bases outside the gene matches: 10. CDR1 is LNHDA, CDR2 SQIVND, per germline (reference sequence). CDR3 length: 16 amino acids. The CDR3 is CASSIGGQTLTYEQYF. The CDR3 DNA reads TGTGCCAGTAGTATTGGGGGACAGACTTTAACCTACGAGCAGTACTTC.

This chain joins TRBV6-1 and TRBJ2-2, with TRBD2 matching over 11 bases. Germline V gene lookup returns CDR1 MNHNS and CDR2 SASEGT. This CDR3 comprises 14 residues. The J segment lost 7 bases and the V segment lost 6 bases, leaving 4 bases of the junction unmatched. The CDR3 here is CASRRLAGSGELFF. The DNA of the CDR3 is TGTGCCAGCAGAAGACTAGCGGGAAGCGGGGAGCTGTTTTTT.

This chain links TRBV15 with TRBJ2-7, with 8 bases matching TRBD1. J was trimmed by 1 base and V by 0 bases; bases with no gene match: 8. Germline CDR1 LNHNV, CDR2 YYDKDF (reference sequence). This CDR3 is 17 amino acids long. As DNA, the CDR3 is TGTGCCACCAGCAGAGATCACAAGAGGACAGGGTCCTACGAGCAGTACTTC. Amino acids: CATSRDHKRTGSYEQYF.

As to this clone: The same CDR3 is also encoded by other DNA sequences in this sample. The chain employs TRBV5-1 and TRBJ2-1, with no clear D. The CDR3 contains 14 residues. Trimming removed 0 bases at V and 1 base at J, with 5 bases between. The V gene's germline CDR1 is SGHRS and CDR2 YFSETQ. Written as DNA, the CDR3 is TGCGCCAGCAGCTTGGCAGGTTCCTACAATGAGCAGTTCTTC. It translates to CASSLAGSYNEQFF.

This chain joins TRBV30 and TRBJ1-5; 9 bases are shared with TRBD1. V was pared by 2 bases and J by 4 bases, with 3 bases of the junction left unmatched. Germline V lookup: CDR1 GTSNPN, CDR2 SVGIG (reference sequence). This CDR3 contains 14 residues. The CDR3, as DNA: TGTGCCTGGAGTAAGGGGACAGGGAATCAGCCCCAGCATTTT. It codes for CAWSKGTGNQPQHF. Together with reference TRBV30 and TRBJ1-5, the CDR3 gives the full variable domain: SQTIHQWPATLVQPVGSPLSLECTVEGTSNPNLYWYRQAAGRGLQLLFYSVGIGQISSEVPQNLSASRPQDRQFILSSKKLLLSDSGFYLCAWSKGTGNQPQHFGDGTRLSIL.

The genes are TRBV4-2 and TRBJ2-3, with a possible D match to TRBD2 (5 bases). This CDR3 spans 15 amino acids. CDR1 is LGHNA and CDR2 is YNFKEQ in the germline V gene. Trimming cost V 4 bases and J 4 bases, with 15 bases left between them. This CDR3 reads CASSPQASGSDTQYF. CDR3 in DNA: TGTGCCAGCAGCCCCCAGGCCAGCGGATCAGATACGCAGTATTTT.